The T cell receptor beta chain under discussion was sequenced for a study of beta chain features in type 1 diabetes. This clone was recorded a few times. The antigen is unknown. Via the markers CD45RO/CCR7/CD25/CD127/CD95/CD27, stem cell-like memory, regulatory, central memory and naive CD4+ cells were sorted. As every portion of the isolated RNA was reverse transcribed, the sequencing read expressed TCRB transcripts. TCRdb's table, derived via immunoSEQ multiplex PCR, lists solely in-frame clones and lacks some. The repertoire holds fewer than 350,000 clones, approximately 15% seen once, with less than 0.02% in the top ten. Study-wide results and caveats: All four CD4+ subsets from Type 1 diabetes patients carried moderately but significantly shorter TCRB CDR3s. A pattern of fewer insertions and more deletions at VDJ junctions was seen in type 1 diabetes patients. Shorter templates might be favored by PCR, equally in patients and controls.

The sequence was obtained from a man younger than 30 with type 1 diabetes. What was sequenced was naive CD4+ T cells from blood.

The CDR3 reads CASSTYIAGGELFF. DNA of the CDR3: TGTGCCAGTAGTACCTATATAGCCGGCGGGGAGCTGTTTTTT. The rearrangement uses TRBV19 and TRBJ2-2, with D unclear. The CDR3 extends over 14 amino acids. V lost 4 bases, J lost 7 bases, and 13 bases lay in between. Germline V lookup: CDR1 LNHDA, CDR2 SQIVND (reference sequence).